The 24 T cell receptor beta chains reported below all come from one sample, sequenced in a study of control samples from healthy donors and cancer patients. Sequenced by immunoSEQ multiplex PCR; TCRdb stores in-frame clones only, minus some. In the table there are over 100,000 clones, 92% of which are singletons. Sequenced: blood. Receptors originate from a woman aged 45-59 years in good health.

This clone has just one count. The chain links TRBV18 to TRBJ2-6; D is perhaps TRBD1 (6 bases). V was pared by 2 bases and J by 0 bases, with 14 bases between. The CDR3 length is 18 residues. CDR1 is KGHSH and CDR2 is LQKENI in the germline V gene. In DNA, the CDR3 is TGTGCCAGCTCACCAAGAGGTCTAGGGGGCTCTGGGGCCAACGTCCTGACTTTC. Translation: CASSPRGLGGSGANVLTF.

Regarding this clone: Other DNA sequences in this sample translate to the same CDR3. J is TRBJ1-4 and V is TRBV19; 9 bases agree with TRBD1. J was trimmed by 5 bases and V by 7 bases; bases with no gene match: 5. The CDR3 has 14 residues. Germline CDR1 is LNHDA and CDR2 is SQIVND (reference sequence). CDR3 in DNA: TGTGCCAGTAAGTTAGGACAGGGGAATGAAAAACTGTTTTTT. This translates into CASKLGQGNEKLFF.

The J gene is TRBJ2-7, the V gene TRBV20-1; D may be TRBD1 (6 bases). Trimming cost V 3 bases and J 3 bases, with 18 bases left between them. CDR1 is DFQATT, CDR2 SNEGSKA, per germline (reference sequence). This CDR3 spans 15 amino acids. CDR3 in amino acids: CSASPAGAANYEQYF. The CDR3 DNA sequence: TGCAGTGCTAGTCCCGCAGGGGCAGCAAACTACGAGCAGTACTTC.

The chain combines TRBV28 with TRBJ1-4; 9 positions agree with TRBD1. The CDR3 is 16 amino acids. Germline V gene sequence: CDR1 MDHEN, CDR2 SYDVKM. With 3 bases clipped from V and 7 bases from J, the junction kept 9 bases outside the gene matches. The CDR3 spells CASSFRLGQGTEKLFF. The CDR3 coding sequence is TGTGCCAGCAGTTTTAGGCTAGGACAGGGGACTGAAAAACTGTTTTTT.

The gene calls are TRBV19 and TRBJ2-3; 16 positions match TRBD2. This CDR3 contains 16 residues. V shed 4 bases and J 9 bases; nucleotides not matched to a gene: 7. Germline V gives CDR1 LNHDA, CDR2 SQIVND (reference sequence). In DNA, the CDR3 is TGTGCCAGTAGTAAAGGGACTAGCGGGGGGGCAAGCACGCAGTATTTT. It specifies CASSKGTSGGASTQYF.

This clone was counted a few times. This chain connects TRBV6-5 to TRBJ1-3; D is uncertain. Looked up from germline, CDR1 is MNHEY and CDR2 is SVGAGI. The germline V and J ends were trimmed by 8 bases and 5 bases, with 7 bases remaining between them. The CDR3 loop spans 11 amino acids. The CDR3 nucleotides are TGTGCCAGCCCCGGGAGAAACACCATATATTTT. Protein: CASPGRNTIYF.

This clone appeared once. This chain links TRBV7-9 with TRBJ2-7, with D perhaps matching TRBD2 (6 bases). The germline V gene has CDR1 SEHNR and CDR2 FQNEAQ (reference sequence). The CDR3 is made up of 15 amino acids. The ends were cut back, 3 bases at V and 2 bases at J, with 14 bases in the middle. Written as DNA, the CDR3 is TGTGCCAGCAGCTTTGGGGCCGGGAGAACCTACGAGCAGTACTTC. This encodes CASSFGAGRTYEQYF.

The chain carries TRBV24-1 and TRBJ2-5; tentatively, D is TRBD2 (6 bases). V gave up 2 bases and J gave up 4 bases, with 7 bases separating them. Germline CDR1 and CDR2: KGHDR and SFDVKD. The CDR3 extends over 13 amino acids. The DNA for the CDR3 is TGTGCCACCAGTGATTCCGGGGGAGAGACCCAGTACTTC. Translating it yields CATSDSGGETQYF.

This clone was picked up a small number of times. Other DNA sequences from this sample encode an identical CDR3 as well. This rearrangement joins TRBV5-1 to TRBJ2-5; TRBD2 aligns across 8 bases. V dropped 4 bases and J dropped 4; count of bases not matched to a gene: 6. The CDR3 is 14 residues long. From germline, CDR1 is SGHRS and CDR2 YFSETQ. CDR3 protein: CASSRGGPRETQYF. The CDR3 coding sequence is TGCGCCAGCAGCCGGGGGGGTCCGAGAGAGACCCAGTACTTC.

This clone has only one observation. V is TRBV18 and J is TRBJ1-1; the match to TRBD1 covers 11 bases. V lost 5 bases, J lost 6 bases, and 11 bases stayed unmatched. Germline CDR1 and CDR2: KGHSH and LQKENI. The CDR3 runs to 16 residues. The CDR3 loop is CASSGGQGALSAEAFF. The CDR3 region has the DNA TGTGCCAGCTCAGGTGGACAGGGGGCGCTTTCCGCTGAAGCTTTCTTT.

The chain couples TRBV6-5 to TRBJ1-3; D gene uncertain. CDR3 length equals 15 residues. V was cut by 6 bases and J by 7 bases, with 19 bases left in between. Germline lookup yields CDR1 MNHEY and CDR2 SVGAGI. The CDR3 DNA reads TGTGCCAGCAGCCCATCATTCGGCCCAGAGAACACCATATATTTT. This codes for CASSPSFGPENTIYF.

V and J are TRBV2 and TRBJ2-7; no reliable D call. The V and J ends lost 8 bases and 1 base respectively, with 12 bases between them. Germline V gene data show CDR1 as SNHLY and CDR2 as FYNNEI. The CDR3 has 13 amino acids. The CDR3: CASAVGRSYEQYF. CDR3 nucleotides: TGTGCCAGCGCCGTAGGAAGATCCTACGAGCAGTACTTC.

The chain is built from TRBV2 and TRBJ1-5; tentatively, D is TRBD1 (5 bases). The length of the CDR3 is 14 residues. The germline V and J ends were trimmed by 6 bases and 5 bases, with 14 bases remaining between them. Germline V CDR1 and CDR2: SNHLY, FYNNEI. The CDR3 loop is CASRVGLGDQPQHF. In DNA, the CDR3 is TGTGCCAGCAGGGTAGGTTTGGGGGATCAGCCCCAGCATTTT.

J is TRBJ1-1 and V is TRBV3-1 (or the pseudogene TRBV3-2); D remains ambiguous. Germline V gives CDR1 LGHDT, CDR2 YNNKEL (reference sequence). CDR3 length: 17 residues. Trimming took 4 bases from V and 0 from J, leaving 18 bases between them. The CDR3 DNA reads as TGTGCCAGCAGCCCGGCGCTAGATACTTCCATGAACACTGAAGCTTTCTTT. Translating it yields CASSPALDTSMNTEAFF.

The chain carries TRBV12-3 or TRBV12-4 and TRBJ2-5; D is unresolved. V was pared by 4 bases and J by 0 bases, with 6 bases between. This CDR3 has 13 residues. CDR3 amino acids: CASSSRDQETQYF. As DNA, the CDR3 is TGTGCCAGCAGTTCCCGGGACCAAGAGACCCAGTACTTC.

This clone has just one count. J is TRBJ1-1 and V is TRBV6-1; D uncertain. The CDR3 has 14 residues. Trimming stripped 0 bases from V and 1 base from J, with 6 bases between. The germline CDR1 and CDR2 sequences are MNHNS and SASEGT. The CDR3, as DNA: TGTGCCAGCAGTGAAGCTGGACGGAACACTGAAGCTTTCTTT. This translates into CASSEAGRNTEAFF.

The rearrangement uses TRBV9 and TRBJ2-7; D is possibly TRBD1 (5 bases). The CDR3 contains 13 residues. Deletions cut 0 bases from V and 6 bases from J, with 10 bases between. Germline assignment: CDR1 SGDLS and CDR2 YYNGEE. The CDR3 coding sequence is TGTGCCAGCAGCGTAGAAATAAGGGGCGAGCAGTACTTC. Its translation: CASSVEIRGEQYF.

The chain carries TRBV13 and TRBJ2-3, with unresolved D. The CDR3 sequence is 17 residues long. Germline CDR1 and CDR2: PRHDT and FYEKMQ (reference sequence). V lost 5 bases, J lost 3 bases, and 21 bases lay in between. The CDR3 sequence is CASSLPVGWLTTDTQYF. The CDR3 DNA reads as TGTGCCAGCAGCCTCCCCGTGGGGTGGCTTACTACAGATACGCAGTATTTT.

The chain couples TRBV5-1 to TRBJ2-1; 14 bases are a match to TRBD2. V shed 0 bases and J 10 bases; nucleotides not matched to a gene: 6. Germline lookup yields CDR1 SGHRS and CDR2 YFSETQ. This CDR3 has 16 amino acids. The CDR3 protein is CASSLAPGLAGVEQFF. CDR3 bases: TGCGCCAGCAGCTTGGCCCCGGGACTAGCGGGAGTCGAGCAGTTCTTC. Full variable domain (outside the CDR3, taken from reference TRBV5-1 and TRBJ2-1): KAGVTQTPRYLIKTRGQQVTLSCSPISGHRSVSWYQQTPGQGLQFLFEYFSETQRNKGNFPGRFSGRQFSNSRSEMNVSTLELGDSALYLCASSLAPGLAGVEQFFGPGTRLTVL.

The CDR3 DNA reads TGTGCCAGCAGTTTGACAGTGAACACTGAAGCTTTCTTT. This encodes CASSLTVNTEAFF. V usage is TRBV6-5 and J usage is TRBJ1-1, with D possibly matching TRBD1 (5 bases). From germline, CDR1 is MNHEY and CDR2 SVGAGI. The CDR3 covers 13 residues. V lost 4 bases and J lost 0, with 6 bases in between.

The gene calls are TRBV15 and TRBJ1-3; unclear D gene. CDR3 length: 16 residues. Germline CDR1 LNHNV, CDR2 YYDKDF (reference sequence). Trimming took off 1 base at V and 0 bases at J, with 10 bases between the two ends. CDR3 in amino acids: CATSRAPVSSGNTIYF. The CDR3 coding sequence is TGTGCCACCAGCAGAGCCCCAGTGAGCTCTGGAAACACCATATATTTT.

The chain uses TRBV27 and TRBJ1-1, with a weak D call TRBD1 (5 bases). The V end lost 3 bases, the J end lost 10 bases, and 15 bases lay between the germline ends. The CDR3 is 13 residues long. Germline V CDR1 and CDR2: MNHEY, SMNVEV (reference sequence). CDR3 region: CASSFLQGGVAFF. CDR3 in DNA: TGTGCCAGCAGTTTTTTGCAGGGCGGAGTAGCTTTCTTT.

The chain uses TRBV9 and TRBJ1-3, with D unclear. The germline V and J ends were trimmed by 2 bases and 0 bases, with 6 bases remaining between them. The CDR3 length is 14 residues. Looked up from germline, CDR1 is SGDLS and CDR2 is YYNGEE. This chain's CDR3 is CASSVSSSGNTIYF. CDR3 DNA: TGTGCCAGCAGCGTCAGCTCCTCTGGAAACACCATATATTTT.

Concerning this clone itself: Other DNA sequences in this specimen translate into the identical CDR3. V gene TRBV18 combines with J gene TRBJ1-1; TRBD1 matches 9 bases. This CDR3 has 14 amino acids. Trimming removed 3 bases from V and 1 base from J; junction bases left unmatched: 0. Germline V gene lookup returns CDR1 KGHSH and CDR2 LQKENI. CDR3 loop: CASSPTGGNTEAFF. The CDR3 DNA is TGTGCCAGCTCACCGACAGGGGGGAACACTGAAGCTTTCTTT.